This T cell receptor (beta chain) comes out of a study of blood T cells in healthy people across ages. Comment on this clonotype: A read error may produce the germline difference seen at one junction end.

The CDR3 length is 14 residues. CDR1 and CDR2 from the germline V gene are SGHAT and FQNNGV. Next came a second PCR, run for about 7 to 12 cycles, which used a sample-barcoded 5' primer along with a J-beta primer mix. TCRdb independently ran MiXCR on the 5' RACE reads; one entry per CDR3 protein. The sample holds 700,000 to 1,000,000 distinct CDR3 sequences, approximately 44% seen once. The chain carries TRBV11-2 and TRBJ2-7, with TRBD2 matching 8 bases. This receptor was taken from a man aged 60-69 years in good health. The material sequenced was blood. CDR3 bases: TGTGCCAACAGCTTAGCGGGACCCCCCTACGAGCAGTACTTC. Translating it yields CANSLAGPPYEQYF.